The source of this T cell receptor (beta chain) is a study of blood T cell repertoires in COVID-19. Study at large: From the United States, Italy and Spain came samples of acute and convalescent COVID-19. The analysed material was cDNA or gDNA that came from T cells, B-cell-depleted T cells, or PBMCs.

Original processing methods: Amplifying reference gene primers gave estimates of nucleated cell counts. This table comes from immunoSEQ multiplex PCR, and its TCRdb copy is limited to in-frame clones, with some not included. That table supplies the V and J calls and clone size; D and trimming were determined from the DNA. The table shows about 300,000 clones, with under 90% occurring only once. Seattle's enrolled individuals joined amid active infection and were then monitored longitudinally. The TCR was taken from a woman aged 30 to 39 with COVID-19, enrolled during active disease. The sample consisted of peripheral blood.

The CDR3 coding sequence is TGTGCCAGCTCACCCCCGGACAGCCCCAACTATGGCTACACCTTC. Amino acids: CASSPPDSPNYGYTF. V usage is TRBV18 and J usage is TRBJ1-2, with D possibly TRBD1 on 6 matching bases. The CDR3 is 15 residues long. The V end lost 3 bases, the J end lost 2 bases, and 13 bases lay between the germline ends. Germline-derived CDR1 and CDR2 are KGHSH and LQKENI.